The 15 T cell receptor beta chains in this list originate from one sample, sequenced in a study of blood T cell repertoires in COVID-19. Clones were sequenced by immunoSEQ multiplex PCR, and TCRdb holds only the in-frame ones, with some missing. The sample has some 110,000 clones, around four fifths seen once. Sequenced material: peripheral blood. These TCRs come from a man younger than 45 with acute or convalescent COVID-19.

The chain combines TRBV5-1 with TRBJ2-5, with 7 bases that match TRBD1. CDR3 length equals 16 residues. Germline CDR1 SGHRS, CDR2 YFSETQ. V trimming: 4 bases; J trimming: 1 base; junction bases outside the gene matches: 10. This CDR3 is CASSLTGLGPQETQYF. The CDR3 DNA sequence: TGCGCCAGCAGCCTGACAGGGTTGGGGCCCCAAGAGACCCAGTACTTC.

This chain links TRBV27 with TRBJ2-1, with TRBD2 matching 8 bases. The V gene end was trimmed by 8 bases and the J gene end by 4 bases; junction bases not matched to a gene: 7. Per germline, CDR1 MNHEY and CDR2 SMNVEV (reference sequence). The CDR3 totals 14 residues. For the CDR3, the DNA is TGTGCCAGCGGCAGCTTAGCGGGGTACAATGAGCAGTTCTTC. Amino acids: CASGSLAGYNEQFF.

The chain employs TRBV18 and TRBJ2-7; 9 positions match TRBD1. Germline lookup yields CDR1 KGHSH and CDR2 LQKENI. V gave up 8 bases and J gave up 1 base; unmatched junction bases: 3. The CDR3 is made up of 13 amino acids. This CDR3 is CASRGTGSYEQYF. CDR3 coding DNA: TGTGCCAGCCGCGGGACAGGGTCCTACGAGCAGTACTTC.

The rearrangement links TRBV30 to TRBJ1-1; D is uncertain. Germline V gene data show CDR1 as GTSNPN and CDR2 as SVGIG (reference sequence). CDR3 length: 11 residues. Trimming left V 4 bases short and J 6 bases short, with 9 bases between. CDR3 bases: TGTGCCTGGATTATGTTATCTGAAGCTTTCTTT. Its translation is CAWIMLSEAFF. The variable domain in full, completed from reference TRBV30 and TRBJ1-1, reads SQTIHQWPATLVQPVGSPLSLECTVEGTSNPNLYWYRQAAGRGLQLLFYSVGIGQISSEVPQNLSASRPQDRQFILSSKKLLLSDSGFYLCAWIMLSEAFFGQGTRLTVV.

The V gene is TRBV7-8, the J gene TRBJ2-1; 10 nucleotides line up with TRBD2. Germline values: CDR1 SGHVS, CDR2 FQNEAQ. V was pared by 5 bases and J by 7 bases, with 5 bases of the junction left unmatched. The CDR3 runs to 14 residues. For the CDR3, the DNA is TGTGCCAGCAGCCCGCGGACTAGCGGTAATGAGCAGTTCTTC. It translates to CASSPRTSGNEQFF.

The chain couples TRBV5-1 to TRBJ1-5; 7 bases agree with TRBD1. The CDR3 consists of 14 residues. Germline V lookup: CDR1 SGHRS, CDR2 YFSETQ. Trimming took 4 bases from V and 1 from J; bases not matched to a gene: 2. The CDR3 region has the DNA TGCGCCAGCAGCGAGACAGGGAGCAATCAGCCCCAGCATTTT. It translates to CASSETGSNQPQHF.

The chain carries TRBV6-2 or TRBV6-3 and TRBJ1-5, with TRBD1 matching 10 bases. Germline V gene data show CDR1 as MNHEY and CDR2 as SVGEGT. This CDR3 is built from 18 residues. V shed 2 bases, J shed 6 bases, and the junction held 13 bases outside the gene matches. The CDR3 coding sequence is TGTGCCAGCAGTTACCACAGTCGGGGACAGGGGCAAGTTCAGCCCCAGCATTTT. It encodes CASSYHSRGQGQVQPQHF.

The chain combines TRBV4-2 with TRBJ2-1; 12 nucleotides align to TRBD2. The V gene end was trimmed by 4 bases and the J gene end by 7 bases; junction bases not matched to a gene: 5. This CDR3 has 15 residues. Germline values: CDR1 LGHNA, CDR2 YNFKEQ. CDR3 residues: CASSLRTSGVNEQFF. The DNA for the CDR3 is TGTGCCAGCAGCCTCCGGACTAGCGGGGTTAATGAGCAGTTCTTC.

The genes are TRBV18 and TRBJ1-3; D ambiguous. Germline V CDR1 and CDR2: KGHSH, LQKENI. This CDR3 contains 16 residues. V was cut by 3 bases and J by 0 bases, with 12 bases left in between. The CDR3 here is CASSPIQFPSGNTIYF. The CDR3 nucleotides read TGTGCCAGCTCACCGATACAGTTTCCCTCTGGAAACACCATATATTTT.

The chain carries TRBV20-1 and TRBJ1-2; D is perhaps TRBD1 (5 bases). CDR3 length: 15 amino acids. Trimming cost V 3 bases and J 4 bases, with 18 bases left between them. Germline V gives CDR1 DFQATT, CDR2 SNEGSKA (reference sequence). CDR3 residues: CSASAGFGETYGYTF. In DNA, the CDR3 is TGCAGTGCTAGTGCAGGGTTTGGGGAAACCTATGGCTACACCTTC.

This chain links TRBV24-1 with TRBJ2-1; no definite D call. Germline V gene sequence: CDR1 KGHDR, CDR2 SFDVKD. This CDR3 is 15 amino acids long. V was shortened by 4 bases and J by 0 bases, with 9 bases between the two germline ends. The CDR3 sequence is CATSDIGGSYNEQFF. CDR3 DNA sequence: TGTGCCACCAGTGACATCGGTGGCTCCTACAATGAGCAGTTCTTC.

The genes are TRBV21-1 and TRBJ2-5; the table's TRBD2 call for D was not verified on the DNA. TRBV21-1 is recorded as a pseudogene. The CDR3 is 11 residues long. The CDR3 region is CASSLKETQYF. In DNA form, the CDR3 reads TGTGCCAGCAGCCTAAAGGAGACCCAGTACTTC.

The chain joins TRBV30 to TRBJ2-3; D uncertain. V was clipped by 0 bases and J by 4 bases, with 5 bases between them. Germline V gene data show CDR1 as GTSNPN and CDR2 as SVGIG (reference sequence). This CDR3 comprises 12 residues. CDR3: CAWSVRADTQYF. As DNA, the CDR3 is TGTGCCTGGAGTGTACGGGCAGATACGCAGTATTTT.

This chain links TRBV6-5 with TRBJ2-3; the match to TRBD2 covers 7 bases. V was pared by 2 bases and J by 6 bases, with 8 bases of the junction left unmatched. This CDR3 has 15 amino acids. Germline V gene sequence: CDR1 MNHEY, CDR2 SVGAGI. CDR3 amino acids: CASSYGLAVGDTQYF. DNA for the CDR3: TGTGCCAGCAGTTACGGGCTAGCGGTGGGGGATACGCAGTATTTT.

The chain is built from TRBV30 and TRBJ2-7; the match to TRBD1 covers 10 bases. From germline, CDR1 is GTSNPN and CDR2 SVGIG (reference sequence). CDR3 length: 15 residues. The V segment lost 4 bases and the J segment 3 bases; nucleotides outside the gene matches: 9. CDR3 protein: CAWTLPRTGGYEQYF. Written as DNA, the CDR3 is TGTGCCTGGACTCTACCCCGGACAGGGGGCTACGAGCAGTACTTC.